This TCR beta chain is drawn from a study of T-cell memory formation after mild COVID-19. TCRdb reanalysed the 5' RACE reads using MiXCR and keeps one entry per CDR3 protein. Of roughly 160,000 distinct CDR3 sequences in the sample, 10% to 15% are singletons; the top ten hold approximately 3.4%. There are 18 residues in the CDR3. Trimming pared 0 bases from V and 5 bases from J, leaving 19 bases between. This clonotype has just a few counts. Antigen specificity is unknown. Study outcomes and limitations: Pre-infection memory already had some responding clones, implying cross-reactive memory joined. Later expanders leaned CD4+, whereas day 15 to 85 contracting clones were balanced CD4/CD8.

This sequence joins TRBV12-3 or TRBV12-4 and TRBJ1-4; D is ambiguous. The material sequenced was PBMCs or a T cell subset sorted from them (not recorded which). The sequence derives from a young man who had mild COVID-19 (a few samples of this study predate the infection). Cell type and time point are not known. The CDR3 sequence is CASSLARLRFPENEKLFF. For the CDR3, the DNA is TGTGCCAGCAGTTTAGCTAGATTAAGGTTCCCGGAGAATGAAAAACTGTTTTTT.